The rows below give T cell receptor beta chains drawn from one sample of a study of T-cell memory formation after mild COVID-19. MiXCR, run by TCRdb on the 5' RACE reads, gives a single entry per CDR3 protein. The repertoire includes about 310,000 distinct CDR3 sequences, 15% of them detected once, and roughly 22% sits in the top ten. Specimen: PBMCs or a T cell subset sorted from them (not recorded which). Receptors were obtained from a man between 18 and 29 years old who had mild COVID-19 (a few samples of this study predate the infection). Cell type and time point are not known. Both conserved end residues are part of each CDR3. Each record gives: V gene, D gene, clone size, J gene, CDR3 DNA, CDR3 protein. D genes are given only for firm matches. Clone size appears in some rows only: once, few, many, or a class for an expanded clone.

V: TRBV5-1; D: NA; size: NA; J: TRBJ2-2; DNA: TGCGCCAGCAGCACTGTCGAAGGTTACGGGGAGCTGTTTTTT; CDR3: CASSTVEGYGELFF
V: TRBV4-3; D: NA; size: NA; J: TRBJ2-2; DNA: TGCGCCAGCAGCCAAGATCTTTGGGGGGGCTACACCGGGGAGCTGTTTTTT; CDR3: CASSQDLWGGYTGELFF
V: TRBV7-9; D: NA; size: few; J: TRBJ1-4; DNA: TGTGCCAGCAGGGGCACTAATGAAAAACTGTTTTTT; CDR3: CASRGTNEKLFF
V: TRBV10-3; D: NA; size: NA; J: TRBJ2-2; DNA: TGTGCCATCAGTGACTCAGGGCAGGCTACCGGGGAGCTGTTTTTT; CDR3: CAISDSGQATGELFF
V: TRBV7-3; D: NA; size: NA; J: TRBJ2-1; DNA: TGTGCCAGCAGCTCCCTTTGGGAGCAGTTCTTC; CDR3: CASSSLWEQFF
V: TRBV7-9; D: NA; size: few; J: TRBJ2-1; DNA: TGTGCCAGCAGCTTAGTCGCGAAGAATGAGCAGTTCTTC; CDR3: CASSLVAKNEQFF
V: TRBV9; D: TRBD1; size: many; J: TRBJ1-6; DNA: TGTGCCAGCAGCGTCCGGGACAGGATTAATTCACCCCTCCACTTT; CDR3: CASSVRDRINSPLHF
V: TRBV7-9; D: NA; size: many; J: TRBJ2-2; DNA: TGTGCCAGCAGCCTCAAGACCGGGGAGCTGTTTTTT; CDR3: CASSLKTGELFF
V: TRBV2; D: NA; size: NA; J: TRBJ1-1; DNA: TGTGCCAGCAGTGAAAGGCCACGGAACACTGAAGCTTTCTTT; CDR3: CASSERPRNTEAFF
V: TRBV5-1; D: NA; size: NA; J: TRBJ1-1; DNA: TGCGCCAGCAGCTTGGTGGACGGGTCTATGAACACTGAAGCTTTCTTT; CDR3: CASSLVDGSMNTEAFF
V: TRBV30; D: NA; size: NA; J: TRBJ1-5; DNA: TGTGCCTGGAGTAACCCTTCAGGAAAAGTCAATCAGCCCCAGCATTTT; CDR3: CAWSNPSGKVNQPQHF
V: TRBV20-1; D: TRBD1; size: few; J: TRBJ2-1; DNA: TGCAGGCCGTCAGGGGGAATCTACAATGAGCAGTTCTTC; CDR3: CRPSGGIYNEQFF
V: TRBV28; D: TRBD1; size: NA; J: TRBJ1-5; DNA: TGTGCCACCGAAGGGCAGGGGGCGTATCAGCCCCAGCATTTT; CDR3: CATEGQGAYQPQHF
V: TRBV5-1; D: NA; size: many; J: TRBJ2-3; DNA: TGCGCCAGCAGCTTGGAATCCAGGCCCACAGATACGCAGTATTTT; CDR3: CASSLESRPTDTQYF
V: TRBV20-1; D: TRBD2; size: few; J: TRBJ2-3; DNA: TGCAGTGCTAGAGATCCCCTAGCGGGCACAGATACGCAGTATTTT; CDR3: CSARDPLAGTDTQYF
V: TRBV20-1; D: NA; size: few; J: TRBJ2-2; DNA: TGCAGTGCTAGAGCCGAGGGGTTGGGCACCGGGGAGCTGTTTTTT; CDR3: CSARAEGLGTGELFF
V: TRBV7-6; D: NA; size: few; J: TRBJ2-2; DNA: TGTGCCAGCAGCTCATCCGGTGATGCCGGGGAGCTGTTTTTT; CDR3: CASSSSGDAGELFF
V: TRBV18; D: NA; size: NA; J: TRBJ1-5; DNA: TGTGCCAGCTCAACATGGCCCGATCAGCCCCAGCATTTT; CDR3: CASSTWPDQPQHF
V: TRBV5-1; D: NA; size: few; J: TRBJ2-5; DNA: TGCGCCAGCAGCTCTGGCCCGGAAAAAGAGACCCAGTACTTC; CDR3: CASSSGPEKETQYF
V: TRBV5-1; D: NA; size: NA; J: TRBJ2-1; DNA: TGCGCCAGCAGCTGGGGTCATCTCGGGAGCTCCTACAATGAGCAGTTCTTC; CDR3: CASSWGHLGSSYNEQFF
V: TRBV6-2/TRBV6-3; D: TRBD1; size: NA; J: TRBJ1-2; DNA: TGTGCCAGCAGCCGAGGTACAGGGGACTATGGCTACTCCTTC; CDR3: CASSRGTGDYGYSF
V: TRBV7-8; D: NA; size: few; J: TRBJ2-2; DNA: TGTGCCAGCAGCTTAGATCCCCAGGGTTACACCGGGGAGCTGTTTTTT; CDR3: CASSLDPQGYTGELFF
V: TRBV5-1; D: TRBD1; size: many; J: TRBJ2-5; DNA: TGCGCCAGCAGCGCGATACAGGGGCGGGAGACCCAGTACTTC; CDR3: CASSAIQGRETQYF
V: TRBV15; D: NA; size: NA; J: TRBJ2-6; DNA: TGTGCCACCAGCAGATCCGCCAGGGTCGCAGGGGCCAACGTCCTGACTTTC; CDR3: CATSRSARVAGANVLTF
V: TRBV7-2; D: TRBD2; size: NA; J: TRBJ2-5; DNA: TGTGCCAGCAGCCCGCGGGGGGGCTCGGAGACCCAGTACTTC; CDR3: CASSPRGGSETQYF
V: TRBV19; D: TRBD1; size: NA; J: TRBJ2-1; DNA: TGTGCCAGTAGCACGGACAGGGGGCTTTACAATGAGCAGTTCTTC; CDR3: CASSTDRGLYNEQFF
V: TRBV6-5; D: NA; size: NA; J: TRBJ2-5; DNA: TGTGCCAGCAGTGCGGGGAGACTCCAAGAGACCCAGTACTTC; CDR3: CASSAGRLQETQYF
V: TRBV20-1; D: NA; size: few; J: TRBJ2-4; DNA: TGCAGTGCCACGGGACAAAACATTCAGTACTTC; CDR3: CSATGQNIQYF
V: TRBV3-1; D: TRBD2; size: NA; J: TRBJ2-5; DNA: TGTGCCAGCAGCCCCCGGGGCGGGGGCCAAGAGACCCAGTACTTC; CDR3: CASSPRGGGQETQYF
V: TRBV6-2/TRBV6-3; D: NA; size: few; J: TRBJ2-5; DNA: TGTGCCAGCAGTCGGTTGACAGGAGGTCAAGAGACCCAGTACTTC; CDR3: CASSRLTGGQETQYF
V: TRBV7-8; D: NA; size: NA; J: TRBJ2-3; DNA: TGTGCCAGCAGCTTAGGGCAGAGTCAAGATACGCAGTATTTT; CDR3: CASSLGQSQDTQYF
V: TRBV20-1; D: NA; size: many; J: TRBJ2-1; DNA: TGCAGTGCCACGACAGGTGGCTATGAGCAGTTCTTC; CDR3: CSATTGGYEQFF
V: TRBV7-9; D: TRBD1; size: NA; J: TRBJ2-3; DNA: TGTGCCGCCCGGACAGGGGCGAGCACAGATACGCAGTATTTT; CDR3: CAARTGASTDTQYF
V: TRBV20-1; D: NA; size: few; J: TRBJ2-6; DNA: TGCAGTGCCCGAGGGGTCGGGCCTGGGGCCAACGTCCTGACTTTC; CDR3: CSARGVGPGANVLTF
V: TRBV15; D: NA; size: NA; J: TRBJ2-1; DNA: TGTGCCACCAGCAGAGCCGGAGCGCGGGCCTACAATGAGCAGTTCTTC; CDR3: CATSRAGARAYNEQFF
V: TRBV14; D: TRBD2; size: NA; J: TRBJ2-1; DNA: TGTGCCAGCAGCCAAGAAGGCGTAGCGGGGGCATGGTATGAGCAGTTCTTC; CDR3: CASSQEGVAGAWYEQFF
V: TRBV6-5; D: NA; size: many; J: TRBJ2-5; DNA: TGTGCCAGCAGTTACTCGAACACGGGGCAAGAGACCCAGTACTTC; CDR3: CASSYSNTGQETQYF
V: TRBV4-1; D: NA; size: NA; J: TRBJ2-2; DNA: TGCGCCAGCAGCCAAGCGGGCCTAACCGGGGAGCTGTTTTTT; CDR3: CASSQAGLTGELFF
V: TRBV3-1; D: NA; size: NA; J: TRBJ1-1; DNA: TGTGCCAGCAGTCTTACCGGGGGAGTCACTGAAGCTTTCTTT; CDR3: CASSLTGGVTEAFF
V: TRBV5-1; D: TRBD2; size: few; J: TRBJ2-3; DNA: TGCGCCAGCAGCTTGGCGACTAGCGGGGGAGCAGATACGCATTATTTT; CDR3: CASSLATSGGADTHYF
V: TRBV4-1; D: TRBD1; size: NA; J: TRBJ2-7; DNA: TGCGCCAGCAGCGTGGGACAGAACTACGAGCAGTACTTC; CDR3: CASSVGQNYEQYF
V: TRBV5-1; D: TRBD1; size: many; J: TRBJ2-5; DNA: TGCGCCAGCAGCTTGCAGGGGGCAGGGCAAGAGACCCAGTACTTC; CDR3: CASSLQGAGQETQYF
V: TRBV5-1; D: NA; size: NA; J: TRBJ1-1; DNA: TGCGCCAGCCGGTTTGACACTGAAGCTTTCTTT; CDR3: CASRFDTEAFF
V: TRBV15; D: NA; size: NA; J: TRBJ1-4; DNA: TGTGCCACCAGCAGAGATCTTTTCTTGGAAAAACTGTTTTTT; CDR3: CATSRDLFLEKLFF
V: TRBV29-1; D: NA; size: NA; J: TRBJ1-1; DNA: TGCAGCGTAGGAGGGGTGAGCAACACTGAAGCTTTCTTT; CDR3: CSVGGVSNTEAFF
V: TRBV2; D: NA; size: NA; J: TRBJ2-3; DNA: TGTGCCAGCAAGGGCAGATCGACGGGAGATACGCAGTATTTT; CDR3: CASKGRSTGDTQYF
V: TRBV12-3/TRBV12-4; D: NA; size: NA; J: TRBJ2-1; DNA: TGTGCCAGCGGTACTCAGCGGTTCTTC; CDR3: CASGTQRFF
V: TRBV6-5; D: NA; size: NA; J: TRBJ2-3; DNA: TGTGCCAGTCGTAGAGGGGGGGGGGCATCATATACGCAGTATTTT; CDR3: CASRRGGGASYTQYF
V: TRBV11-2; D: NA; size: NA; J: TRBJ2-7; DNA: TGTGCCAGCACCTTTGGGGCCAGCTCCTACGAGCAGTACTTC; CDR3: CASTFGASSYEQYF
V: TRBV12-3/TRBV12-4; D: NA; size: few; J: TRBJ2-4; DNA: TGTGCCAGCACTTCTGGGGTCATTCAGTACTTC; CDR3: CASTSGVIQYF
V: TRBV5-1; D: NA; size: few; J: TRBJ1-1; DNA: TGCGCCAGCAGCTTGGGGGACGGCTGGGGCACTGAAGCTTTCTTT; CDR3: CASSLGDGWGTEAFF